The 30 T cell receptor beta chains presented below share a single source sample, sequenced in a study of cytomegalovirus exposure and HLA in healthy donors. A multiplex PCR was run with 60 Vbeta primers and 13 Jbeta primers. Libraries were prepared by immunoSEQ multiplex PCR; TCRdb keeps only in-frame clonotypes and omits some of them. The sample shows over 150,000 clones, 74% of them seen only once. The sequenced material came from PBMCs. The receptors come from a man aged 25 to 40 in good health and CMV-seronegative.

This chain uses TRBV6-5 with TRBJ2-7, with 9 bases lining up with TRBD1. The CDR3 is 15 amino acids. V shed 6 bases and J 6 bases; nucleotides not matched to a gene: 12. Germline assignment: CDR1 MNHEY and CDR2 SVGAGI. The CDR3 bases are TGTGCCAGCAGCCACAGGGACAGGGCATCCCTCGAGCAGTACTTC. It translates to CASSHRDRASLEQYF.

The V call is TRBV19, the J call TRBJ1-1; TRBD1 aligns across 7 bases. Germline trimming cut 7 bases from V and 1 base from J; bases unmatched to any gene: 18. The CDR3 loop spans 18 amino acids. CDR1 is LNHDA and CDR2 is SQIVND in the germline V gene (reference sequence). The CDR3 loop is CASTPLAGTANPNTEAFF. In nucleotides, the CDR3 is TGTGCCAGTACTCCATTAGCCGGGACAGCGAACCCGAACACTGAAGCTTTCTTT.

The chain couples TRBV18 to TRBJ2-1; 7 bases are a match to TRBD1. This CDR3 has 15 residues. Germline lookup yields CDR1 KGHSH and CDR2 LQKENI. J lost 3 bases, V lost 3 bases, and 5 bases had no gene match. CDR3 loop: CASSPNPGGYNEQFF. CDR3 DNA: TGTGCCAGCTCACCTAATCCAGGGGGCTACAATGAGCAGTTCTTC.

This chain joins TRBV7-2 and TRBJ1-5; TRBD1 might be the D (5 bases). V was clipped by 5 bases and J by 7 bases, with 15 bases between them. Germline-derived CDR1 and CDR2 are SGHTA and FQGNSA. The CDR3 is made up of 14 amino acids. CDR3: CASSPRQGGQPQHF. The CDR3 DNA sequence: TGTGCCAGCAGCCCCAGGCAGGGTGGGCAGCCCCAGCATTTT.

This clone was picked up a small number of times. The rearrangement joins TRBV7-9 to TRBJ2-6; 7 bases map to TRBD1. The CDR3 spans 17 residues. J lost 0 bases, V lost 0 bases, and 2 bases had no gene match. Germline CDR1 and CDR2: SEHNR and FQNEAQ (reference sequence). CDR3: CASSLAGQSSGANVLTF. The CDR3 bases are TGTGCCAGCAGCTTAGCGGGACAGAGCTCTGGGGCCAACGTCCTGACTTTC. The full variable domain, its missing parts supplied by reference TRBV7-9 and TRBJ2-6, is DTGVSQNPRHKITKRGQNVTFRCDPISEHNRLYWYRQTLGQGPEFLTYFQNEAQLEKSRLLSDRFSAERPKGSFSTLEIQRTEQGDSAMYLCASSLAGQSSGANVLTFGAGSRLTVL.

This clone came up a few times. The J gene is TRBJ2-1, the V gene TRBV7-9, with TRBD1 matching 8 bases. J gave up 6 bases and V 7 bases, and 14 bases lay outside the gene matches. The CDR3 contains 16 residues. CDR1 SEHNR and CDR2 FQNEAQ come from the germline V gene (reference sequence). The CDR3 is CASTESGQGSFNEQFF. For the CDR3, the DNA is TGTGCCAGCACCGAATCCGGACAGGGAAGTTTCAATGAGCAGTTCTTC.

The chain couples TRBV9 to TRBJ2-3; 11 nucleotides line up with TRBD2. CDR1 and CDR2 from the germline V gene are SGDLS and YYNGEE. Trimming at V came to 4 bases and at J to 4 bases, leaving 8 bases not matched to a gene. The CDR3 consists of 16 residues. CDR3 region: CASSKRLAGTADTQYF. CDR3 sequence (DNA): TGTGCCAGCAGCAAACGACTAGCGGGGACGGCAGATACGCAGTATTTT.

This chain joins TRBV5-4 and TRBJ2-2, with a possible D match to TRBD1 (6 bases). Germline V gene lookup returns CDR1 SGHNT and CDR2 YYREEE (reference sequence). V was shortened by 4 bases and J by 0 bases, with 10 bases between the two germline ends. The CDR3 contains 15 residues. For the CDR3, the DNA is TGTGCCAGCAGCAAAGGACAGACGAACACCGGGGAGCTGTTTTTT. Protein: CASSKGQTNTGELFF.

This sequence joins TRBV6-5 and TRBJ2-2; 7 nucleotides align to TRBD1. Germline V gives CDR1 MNHEY, CDR2 SVGAGI. The CDR3 runs to 14 residues. With 6 bases clipped from V and 3 bases from J, the junction kept 4 bases outside the gene matches. DNA for the CDR3: TGTGCCAGCAGCCCGGGACAGTACACCGGGGAGCTGTTTTTT. Translation gives CASSPGQYTGELFF.

This clone was counted once. The V gene is TRBV11-2, the J gene TRBJ2-3; D ambiguous. The CDR3 consists of 15 residues. V lost 1 base and J lost 0, with 8 bases in between. The germline gives CDR1 SGHAT, CDR2 FQNNGV. The CDR3 protein is CASSLADSSTDTQYF. The CDR3 DNA reads TGTGCCAGCAGCTTAGCAGATTCTAGCACAGATACGCAGTATTTT. Full variable domain (missing parts from reference TRBV11-2 and TRBJ2-3): EAGVAQSPRYKIIEKRQSVAFWCNPISGHATLYWYQQILGQGPKLLIQFQNNGVVDDSQLPKDRFSAERLKGVDSTLKIQPAKLEDSAVYLCASSLADSSTDTQYFGPGTRLTVL.

The CDR3 coding sequence is TGTGCAAGTCGCCCGAGGACAGTATCGGATACGCAGTATTTT. It is translated as CASRPRTVSDTQYF. The chain has TRBV12-2 and TRBJ2-3; the tabulated D call, TRBD1, remains unverified against the DNA. TRBV12-2 is annotated as a pseudogene. This CDR3 contains 14 residues.

The chain carries TRBV29-1 and TRBJ2-3; 7 nucleotides align to TRBD2. Germline trimming cut 3 bases from V and 5 bases from J; bases unmatched to any gene: 8. In germline, CDR1 is SQVTM, CDR2 ANQGSEA. CDR3 size: 14 residues. DNA of the CDR3: TGCAGCGTTGAGGGGGTAGCGGGTTTAGATACGCAGTATTTT. Protein product: CSVEGVAGLDTQYF.

This chain links TRBV5-4 with TRBJ2-3; 9 bases match TRBD2. The V segment lost 0 bases and the J segment 2 bases; nucleotides outside the gene matches: 4. This CDR3 comprises 16 residues. Germline CDR1 and CDR2: SGHNT and YYREEE (reference sequence). CDR3 sequence (DNA): TGTGCCAGCAGCTTGGCCAGCGGGGGGACCACAGATACGCAGTATTTT. As protein: CASSLASGGTTDTQYF.

The chain links TRBV18 to TRBJ1-1; 7 positions match TRBD1. Germline values: CDR1 KGHSH, CDR2 LQKENI. The CDR3 is made up of 14 amino acids. The V gene end was trimmed by 1 base and the J gene end by 4 bases; junction bases not matched to a gene: 3. CDR3 nucleotides: TGTGCCAGCTCACCACAGGGGGCGGGCACTGAAGCTTTCTTT. Amino acids: CASSPQGAGTEAFF.

This clone was detected ten times or more. The chain carries TRBV4-3 and TRBJ2-2, with 8 nucleotides matching TRBD2. The V and J ends lost 2 bases and 2 bases, in that order; junction bases with no gene match: 4. The CDR3 totals 16 residues. Germline V lookup: CDR1 LGHNA, CDR2 YSLEER. The CDR3 nucleotides read TGCGCCAGCAGCCAAATAGCGGGGAGAAACACCGGGGAGCTGTTTTTT. Translating gives CASSQIAGRNTGELFF.

The chain carries TRBV10-3 and TRBJ2-7; TRBD1 might be the D (5 bases). This CDR3 spans 15 amino acids. Germline CDR1 is ENHRY and CDR2 is SYGVKD. V was trimmed by 1 base and J by 3 bases, leaving 13 bases between them. The CDR3 region has the DNA TGTGCCATCAGTGAGTTTAAGGGGAATTTCTACGAGCAGTACTTC. Protein sequence: CAISEFKGNFYEQYF.

The V gene is TRBV6-5, the J gene TRBJ2-5, with D perhaps matching TRBD1 (6 bases). Germline loops: CDR1 MNHEY, CDR2 SVGAGI. V lost 2 bases, J lost 3 bases, and 13 bases lay in between. This CDR3 is 15 amino acids long. CDR3 in DNA: TGTGCCAGCAGTTACGGGGGCGGGCGGGAAGAGACCCAGTACTTC. This gives the protein CASSYGGGREETQYF.

As for this clone: The junction shows a germline mismatch at one end, possibly a read error. The chain carries TRBV28 and TRBJ1-4, with D possibly being TRBD1 (6 bases). The germline CDR1 and CDR2 sequences are MDHEN and SYDVKM. This CDR3 has 16 residues. The CDR3 sequence: CASSQTTGQINDKLFF. In DNA form, the CDR3 reads TGTGCCAGCAGTCAAACGACAGGACAGATCAATGACAAACTGTTTTTT.

The chain combines TRBV29-1 with TRBJ2-7; tentative D call: TRBD1 (6 bases). Germline assignment: CDR1 SQVTM and CDR2 ANQGSEA. V was cut by 5 bases and J by 3 bases, with 11 bases left in between. This CDR3 is 12 amino acids long. As DNA, the CDR3 is TGCAGCGTTTCGGGACATTACTACGAGCAGTACTTC. Translated: CSVSGHYYEQYF.

The DNA of the CDR3 is TGTGCCAGCAGTTTTCGGGGAATAGCTTTCTTT. Translating it yields CASSFRGIAFF. This rearrangement joins TRBV28 to TRBJ1-1; D uncertain. From germline, CDR1 is MDHEN and CDR2 SYDVKM. V was cut by 3 bases and J by 10 bases, with 9 bases left in between. This CDR3 spans 11 amino acids.

The rearrangement uses TRBV7-8 and TRBJ1-6; D is unresolved. This CDR3 comprises 15 residues. Trimming took off 1 base at V and 4 bases at J, with 8 bases between the two ends. Germline V gene lookup returns CDR1 SGHVS and CDR2 FQNEAQ. The CDR3 sequence: CASSLEPGYNSPLHF. Here the CDR3 DNA reads TGTGCCAGCAGCTTAGAGCCGGGATATAATTCACCCCTCCACTTT.

The sample holds one count of this clone. V is TRBV2 and J is TRBJ2-7, with unresolved D. There are 13 residues in the CDR3. Germline-derived CDR1 and CDR2 are SNHLY and FYNNEI. Trimming removed 3 bases at V and 0 bases at J, with 6 bases between. CDR3 amino acids: CASSETSSYEQYF. In nucleotides, the CDR3 is TGTGCCAGCAGTGAGACAAGCTCCTACGAGCAGTACTTC.

This clone occurred a few times. This chain joins TRBV28 and TRBJ1-3; D is unresolved. V was cut by 7 bases and J by 0 bases, with 10 bases left in between. This CDR3 contains 14 residues. CDR1 is MDHEN, CDR2 SYDVKM, per germline. CDR3 coding DNA: TGTGCCAGCACCCAGACAAGCTCTGGAAACACCATATATTTT. It specifies CASTQTSSGNTIYF.

This sequence joins TRBV9 and TRBJ2-2, with a weak D call TRBD2 (5 bases). V lost 3 bases and J lost 0, with 15 bases in between. The CDR3 is 17 amino acids. CDR1 and CDR2 from the germline V gene are SGDLS and YYNGEE. The CDR3 DNA is TGTGCCAGCAGCGCCCCGAGGGAAAAAACGAACACCGGGGAGCTGTTTTTT. Its translation is CASSAPREKTNTGELFF.

The V call is TRBV5-6, the J call TRBJ2-3; TRBD1 might be the D (6 bases). This CDR3 has 17 amino acids. V lost 0 bases to trimming and J lost 0 bases, with 14 bases between them. Germline values: CDR1 SGHDT, CDR2 YYEEEE. DNA for the CDR3: TGTGCCAGCAGCTTGGCCGTGGTGACAGGAAGCACAGATACGCAGTATTTT. Its translation is CASSLAVVTGSTDTQYF.

This clone was detected a few times. The chain couples TRBV19 to TRBJ1-1; D unresolved. Trimming took off 5 bases at V and 1 base at J, with 8 bases between the two ends. The CDR3 has 13 residues. CDR1 LNHDA and CDR2 SQIVND come from the germline V gene (reference sequence). CDR3 DNA sequence: TGTGCCAGTAGTTCCTACAGGAACACTGAAGCTTTCTTT. Translation gives CASSSYRNTEAFF.

This chain links TRBV2 with TRBJ1-1, with unresolved D. This CDR3 spans 11 amino acids. The V and J ends lost 7 bases and 0 bases respectively, with 3 bases between them. Germline loops: CDR1 SNHLY, CDR2 FYNNEI. The CDR3 DNA reads TGTGCCAGCACAGTGAACACTGAAGCTTTCTTT. This codes for CASTVNTEAFF.

This clone came up a few times. The rearrangement joins TRBV29-1 to TRBJ2-7; 7 bases match TRBD1. This CDR3 has 12 amino acids. Germline V gene lookup returns CDR1 SQVTM and CDR2 ANQGSEA. Germline trimming cut 5 bases from V and 2 bases from J; bases unmatched to any gene: 3. The CDR3 DNA reads as TGCAGCGTTAGGGACAGCGCCTACGAGCAGTACTTC. Its translation: CSVRDSAYEQYF.

Comments on this clone: Relative to the germline gene, one junction end is altered; a read error may explain this. The gene calls are TRBV4-2 and TRBJ1-5; D unclear. From germline, CDR1 is LGHNA and CDR2 YNFKEQ. This CDR3 has 15 residues. CDR3 region: CASSQDWHSNQPQNF. The DNA for the CDR3 is TGTGCCAGCAGCCAAGATTGGCATAGCAATCAGCCCCAGAATTTT.

V and J are TRBV9 and TRBJ2-7; D is uncertain. V was cut by 0 bases and J by 0 bases, with 7 bases left in between. Germline V gene sequence: CDR1 SGDLS, CDR2 YYNGEE. The CDR3 consists of 14 residues. The CDR3 here is CASSVDTNSYEQYF. In DNA form, the CDR3 reads TGTGCCAGCAGCGTAGACACCAACTCCTACGAGCAGTACTTC.